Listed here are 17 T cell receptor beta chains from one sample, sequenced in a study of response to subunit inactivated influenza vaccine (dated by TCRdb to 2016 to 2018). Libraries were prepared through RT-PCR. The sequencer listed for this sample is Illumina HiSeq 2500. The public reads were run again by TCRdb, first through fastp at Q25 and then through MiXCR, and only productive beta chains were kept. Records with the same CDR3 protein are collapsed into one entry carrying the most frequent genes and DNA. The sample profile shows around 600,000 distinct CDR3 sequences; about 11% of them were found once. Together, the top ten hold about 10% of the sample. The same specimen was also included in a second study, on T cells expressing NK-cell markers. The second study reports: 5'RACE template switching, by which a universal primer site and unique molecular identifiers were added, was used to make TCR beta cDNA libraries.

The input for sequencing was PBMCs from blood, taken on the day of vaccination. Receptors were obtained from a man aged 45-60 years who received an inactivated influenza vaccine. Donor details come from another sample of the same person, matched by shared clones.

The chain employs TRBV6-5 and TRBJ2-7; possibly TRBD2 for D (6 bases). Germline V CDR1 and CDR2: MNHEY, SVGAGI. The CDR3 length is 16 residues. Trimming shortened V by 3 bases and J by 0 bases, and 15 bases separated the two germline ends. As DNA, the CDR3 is TGTGCCAGCAGTTATGGAGGGGTCCTGAGCTCCTACGAGCAGTACTTC. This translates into CASSYGGVLSSYEQYF.

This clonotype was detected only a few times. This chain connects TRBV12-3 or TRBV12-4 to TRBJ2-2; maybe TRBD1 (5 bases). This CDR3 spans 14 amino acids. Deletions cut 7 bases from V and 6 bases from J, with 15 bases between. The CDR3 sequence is CASTQALGAGELFF. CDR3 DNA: TGTGCCAGCACCCAAGCATTAGGGGCCGGGGAGCTGTTTTTT.

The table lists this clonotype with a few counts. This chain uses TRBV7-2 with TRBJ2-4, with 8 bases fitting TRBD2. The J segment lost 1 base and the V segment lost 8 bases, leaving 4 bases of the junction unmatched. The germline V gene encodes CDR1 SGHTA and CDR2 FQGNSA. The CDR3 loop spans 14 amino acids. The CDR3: CASRGGGAKNIQYF. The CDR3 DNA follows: TGTGCCAGCCGGGGGGGTGGGGCCAAAAACATTCAGTACTTC.

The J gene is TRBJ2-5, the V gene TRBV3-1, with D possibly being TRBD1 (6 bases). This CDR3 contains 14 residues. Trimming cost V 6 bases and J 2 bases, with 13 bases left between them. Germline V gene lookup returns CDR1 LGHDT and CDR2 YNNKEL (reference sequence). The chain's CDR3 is CASSGQLNQETQYF. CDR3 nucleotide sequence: TGTGCCAGCAGTGGACAGCTAAATCAAGAGACCCAGTACTTC.

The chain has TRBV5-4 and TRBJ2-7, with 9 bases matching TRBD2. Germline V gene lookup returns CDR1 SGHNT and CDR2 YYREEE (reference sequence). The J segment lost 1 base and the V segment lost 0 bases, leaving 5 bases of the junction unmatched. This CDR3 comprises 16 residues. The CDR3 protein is CASSLVGGGVSYEQYF. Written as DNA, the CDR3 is TGTGCCAGCAGCTTGGTCGGCGGGGGGGTATCCTACGAGCAGTACTTC.

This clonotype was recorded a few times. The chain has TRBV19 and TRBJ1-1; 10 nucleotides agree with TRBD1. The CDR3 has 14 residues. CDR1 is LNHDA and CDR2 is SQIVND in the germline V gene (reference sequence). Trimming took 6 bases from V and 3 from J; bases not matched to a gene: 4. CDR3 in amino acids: CASSRDRGHTEAFF. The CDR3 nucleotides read TGTGCCAGTAGCCGGGACAGGGGTCACACTGAAGCTTTCTTT.

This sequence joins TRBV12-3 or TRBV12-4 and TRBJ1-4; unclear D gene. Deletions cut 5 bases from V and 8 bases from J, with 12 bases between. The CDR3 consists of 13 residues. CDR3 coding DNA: TGTGCCAGCAGTCGGTTCGCGGAGGAAAAACTGTTTTTT. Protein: CASSRFAEEKLFF.

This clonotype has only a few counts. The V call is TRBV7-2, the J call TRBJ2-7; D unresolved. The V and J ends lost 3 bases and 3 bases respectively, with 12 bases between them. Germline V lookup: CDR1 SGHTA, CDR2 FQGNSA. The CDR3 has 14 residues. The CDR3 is CASSFFPGVYEQYF. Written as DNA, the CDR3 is TGTGCCAGCAGCTTTTTCCCAGGAGTCTACGAGCAGTACTTC.

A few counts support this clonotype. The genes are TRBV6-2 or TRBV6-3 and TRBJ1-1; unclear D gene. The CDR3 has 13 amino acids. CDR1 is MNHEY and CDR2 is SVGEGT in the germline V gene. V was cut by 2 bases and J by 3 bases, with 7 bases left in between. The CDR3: CASSYRRHTEAFF. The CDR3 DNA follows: TGTGCCAGCAGTTACCGAAGACACACTGAAGCTTTCTTT.

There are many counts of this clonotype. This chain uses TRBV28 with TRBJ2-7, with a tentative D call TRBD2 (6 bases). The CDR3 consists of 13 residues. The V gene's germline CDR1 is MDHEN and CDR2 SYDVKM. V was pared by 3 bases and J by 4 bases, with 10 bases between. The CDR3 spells CASSFRGTYEQYF. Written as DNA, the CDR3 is TGTGCCAGCAGTTTCAGAGGGACTTACGAGCAGTACTTC.

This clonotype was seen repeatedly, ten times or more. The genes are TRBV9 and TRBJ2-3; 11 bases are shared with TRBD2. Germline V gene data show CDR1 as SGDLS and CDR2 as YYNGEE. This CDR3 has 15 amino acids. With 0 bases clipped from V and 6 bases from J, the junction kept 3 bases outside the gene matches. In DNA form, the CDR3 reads TGTGCCAGCAGCGTAGTAGCGGGAGGGCCCGATACGCAGTATTTT. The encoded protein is CASSVVAGGPDTQYF. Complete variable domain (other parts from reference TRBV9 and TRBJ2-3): DSGVTQTPKHLITATGQRVTLRCSPRSGDLSVYWYQQSLDQGLQFLIQYYNGEERAKGNILERFSAQQFPDLHSELNLSSLELGDSALYFCASSVVAGGPDTQYFGPGTRLTVL.

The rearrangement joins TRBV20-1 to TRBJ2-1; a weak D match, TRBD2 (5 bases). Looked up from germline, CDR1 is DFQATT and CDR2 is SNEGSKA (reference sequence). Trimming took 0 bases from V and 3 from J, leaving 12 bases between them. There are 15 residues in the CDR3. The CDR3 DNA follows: TGCAGTGCTAGAGAAATCTTACTAGACTACAATGAGCAGTTCTTC. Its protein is CSAREILLDYNEQFF.

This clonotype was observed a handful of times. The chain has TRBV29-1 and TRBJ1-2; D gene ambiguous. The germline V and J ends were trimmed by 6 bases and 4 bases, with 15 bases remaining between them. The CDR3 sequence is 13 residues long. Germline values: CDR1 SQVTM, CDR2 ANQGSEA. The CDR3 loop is CSVGVPKGYGYTF. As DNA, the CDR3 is TGCAGCGTGGGAGTTCCTAAAGGCTATGGCTACACCTTC.

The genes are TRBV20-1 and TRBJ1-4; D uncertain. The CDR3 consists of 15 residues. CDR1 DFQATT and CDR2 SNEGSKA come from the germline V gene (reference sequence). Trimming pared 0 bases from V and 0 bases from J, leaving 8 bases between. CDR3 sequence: CSARDPRATNEKLFF. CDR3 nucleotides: TGCAGTGCTAGAGATCCGAGAGCAACTAATGAAAAACTGTTTTTT.

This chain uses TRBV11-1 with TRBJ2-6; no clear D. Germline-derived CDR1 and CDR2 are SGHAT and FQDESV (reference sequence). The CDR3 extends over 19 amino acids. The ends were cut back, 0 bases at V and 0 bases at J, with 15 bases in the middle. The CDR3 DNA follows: TGTGCCAGCAGCTTAGCTCGTTTCATGGGGTACTCTGGGGCCAACGTCCTGACTTTC. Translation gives CASSLARFMGYSGANVLTF.

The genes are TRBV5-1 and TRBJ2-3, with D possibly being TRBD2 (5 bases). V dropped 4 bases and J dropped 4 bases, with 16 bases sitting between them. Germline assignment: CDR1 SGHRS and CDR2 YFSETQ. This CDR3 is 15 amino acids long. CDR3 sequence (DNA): TGCGCCAGCAGCCCCGGAGGACGGACGTCAGATACGCAGTATTTT. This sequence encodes CASSPGGRTSDTQYF.

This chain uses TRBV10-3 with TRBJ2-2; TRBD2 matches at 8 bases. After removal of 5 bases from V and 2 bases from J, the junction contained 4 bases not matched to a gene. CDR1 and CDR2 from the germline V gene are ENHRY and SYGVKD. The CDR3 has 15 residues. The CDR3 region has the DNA TGTGCCATCAGTTTAAGCGGGGGAAACACCGGGGAGCTGTTTTTT. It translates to CAISLSGGNTGELFF.